This TCR beta chain was recovered during a study of blood T cell repertoires in COVID-19. The repertoire was sequenced with immunoSEQ multiplex PCR; TCRdb's copy has only in-frame clones and lacks some. The sample has roughly 400,000 clones, around nine tenths seen once; the top ten hold roughly 1.4%. Participants reported their clinical history, and cohort assignment relied on those reports. A PCR-confirmed or clinician-diagnosed COVID-19 case had contacted exposed participants within 2 weeks of entry. The CDR3 contains 18 residues. The V gene end was trimmed by 6 bases and the J gene end by 7 bases; junction bases not matched to a gene: 17. Per the germline V gene, CDR1 is MDHEN and CDR2 is SYDVKM.

The chain joins TRBV28 to TRBJ2-2; 10 bases are a match to TRBD2. The sample consisted of PBMCs or T cells enriched from blood (not recorded which). The receptor comes from a woman aged 18-35 years who had been exposed to COVID-19. As DNA, the CDR3 is TGTGCCAGCAGCCCCCCCTTCCATAGCGGGAGGCTTAGCGGGGAGCTGTTTTTT. It translates to CASSPPFHSGRLSGELFF.